This T cell receptor (beta chain) was sequenced for a study of blood T cell repertoires in COVID-19 (dated by TCRdb to 2018 to 2020). Turning to the overall study: Samples covering the acute and convalescent phases of COVID-19 were provided by collaborators in the United States, Italy and Spain. Where HLA class I and class II types were available, the types were taken from metadata supplied by the sample provider, not from assay-based typing. Sample metadata almost always included a de-identified subject ID, COVID-19 status, age in years and sex. The samples were drawn from the first 160 participants of the ongoing ImmuneRACE study and from 1,254 subjects provided by 6 global collaborators. A freely available public database, intended as a resource for researchers studying the immune response to SARS-CoV-2, is where the repertoires were released. The prospective study material was composed of cDNA or gDNA derived from T cells, B-cell-depleted T cells, or PBMCs. Subjects who had been exposed to COVID-19, were actively infected with it, or had recovered from it provided the deeply sampled blood TCRbeta repertoires that made up the dataset.

The immunoSEQ Assay, a bias-controlled multiplex PCR, was used to amplify TCRbeta CDR3 regions from genomic DNA. Turning to the authors' computational methods: Within the assay, amplification of reference gene primers was used to estimate how many nucleated cells each sample contained. To quantify the absolute abundance of each unique TCRbeta CDR3 rearrangement, sequence reads were collapsed and filtered. Productive Simpson clonality was computed per sample as the square root of Simpson's diversity index over productive rearrangements. Sourced from immuneACCESS, this table was stored by TCRdb with only in-frame sequences that have V and J called. A share of the clones is absent; for the studies checked, an unresolved V gene accounts for under half, and the remainder has no known explanation. V and J calls and clone size come straight from that table; D and trimming were deduced from the DNA. The sample yields 55,000 to 90,000 clones; about 89% were counted once. The ten largest clones capture about 12% of the sample.

Findings and caveats that apply to the study as a whole: The quantity of clinical and demographic metadata differed by source and by participant and was supplied without curation.

In regard to this clone: Its cognate antigen has yet to be identified. It has no much larger one-base neighbor in the sample; base qualities were not kept.

Collaborating institutions collected whole blood in K2EDTA tubes following their own protocols. For TCRbeta analysis, collaborator samples were shipped as frozen whole blood, as isolated PBMCs, or as DNA extracted from either sample type. The origin of this receptor is a woman aged 55-69 years with acute or convalescent COVID-19. The sample taken for sequencing was peripheral blood.

The nucleotide sequence is given as TGTGCCAGCAGCCGGACAGGGGCTAACTATGGCTACACCTTC. This translates into CASSRTGANYGYTF. The sequence is built from TRBV6-5 and TRBJ1-2; 9 middle bases align to TRBD1. V is pruned by 6 bases and J by 0 bases, leaving 2 bases of the junction without a gene match. The germline V gene sets CDR1 to MNHEY and CDR2 to SVGAGI. Its CDR3 holds 14 amino acids, cysteine through phenylalanine. CDR3 DNA is the only sequence kept; it has 42 bases, read in frame from the first base.